This TCR beta chain emerged from a study of response to subunit inactivated influenza vaccine. Study observations and caveats: There was a suggestion from the authors that each seasonal influenza vaccination recruits few new T cells.

Worth noting for this clonotype: Its antigen is as yet unknown.

TCRdb passed the RT-PCR reads through MiXCR, listing each CDR3 protein once. The data contain roughly 500,000 distinct CDR3 sequences, approximately 17% of them singletons. This clonotype originated in a man aged 50 to 69 who received an inactivated influenza vaccine. This specimen consisted of CD4+ T cells sorted from PBMCs, obtained less than 30 months after vaccination.

CDR3 residues: CASSLDINSPLHF. CDR3 coding DNA: TGTGCCAGCAGCTTAGACATTAATTCACCCCTCCACTTT. The chain combines TRBV7-9 with TRBJ1-6; no reliable D call. With 1 base removed from V and 6 bases from J, the gap between germline ends came to 4 bases. Germline assignment: CDR1 SEHNR and CDR2 FQNEAQ (reference sequence). The CDR3 is made up of 13 amino acids.